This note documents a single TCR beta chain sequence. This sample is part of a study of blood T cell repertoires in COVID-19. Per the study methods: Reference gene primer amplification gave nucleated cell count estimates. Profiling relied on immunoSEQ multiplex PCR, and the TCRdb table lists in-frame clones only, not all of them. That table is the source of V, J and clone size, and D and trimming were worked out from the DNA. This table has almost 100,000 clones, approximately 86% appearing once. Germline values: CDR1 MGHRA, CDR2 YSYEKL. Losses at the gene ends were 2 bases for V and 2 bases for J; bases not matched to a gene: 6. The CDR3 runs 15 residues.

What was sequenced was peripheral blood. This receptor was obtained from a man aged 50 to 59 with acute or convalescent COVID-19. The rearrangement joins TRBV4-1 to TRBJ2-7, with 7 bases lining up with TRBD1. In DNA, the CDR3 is TGCGCCAGCAGCCAAACAGGACAGGTTACCTACGAGCAGTACTTC. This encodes CASSQTGQVTYEQYF.